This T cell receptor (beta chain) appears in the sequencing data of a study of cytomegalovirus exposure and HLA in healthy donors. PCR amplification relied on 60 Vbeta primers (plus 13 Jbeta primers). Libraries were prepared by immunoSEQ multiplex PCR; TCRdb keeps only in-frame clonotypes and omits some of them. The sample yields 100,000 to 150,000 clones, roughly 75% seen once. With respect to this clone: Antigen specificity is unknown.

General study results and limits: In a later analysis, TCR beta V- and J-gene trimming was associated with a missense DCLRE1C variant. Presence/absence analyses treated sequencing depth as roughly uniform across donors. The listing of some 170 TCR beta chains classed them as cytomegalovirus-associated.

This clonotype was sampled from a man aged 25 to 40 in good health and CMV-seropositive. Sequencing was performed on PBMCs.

This chain's CDR3 is CASREGFTEAFF. The CDR3 DNA reads TGTGCCAGCAGGGAGGGGTTCACTGAAGCTTTCTTT. J is TRBJ1-1 and V is TRBV6-1; D possibly corresponds to TRBD1 (5 bases). CDR1 and CDR2 from the germline V gene are MNHNS and SASEGT. The CDR3 covers 12 residues. Trimming shortened V by 6 bases and J by 4 bases, and 9 bases separated the two germline ends.